One sample yielded the 30 T cell receptor beta chains listed below, sequenced in a study of T cell responses to AZD1222 COVID-19 vaccine. This table comes from immunoSEQ multiplex PCR, and its TCRdb copy is limited to in-frame clones, with some not included. The sample records around 150,000 clones, 94% being singletons. This sample comprised peripheral blood, obtained on day 0 of AZD1222 vaccination. These receptors originate from an adult in good health.

This chain joins TRBV6-5 and TRBJ2-5, with D hard to call. The germline V gene encodes CDR1 MNHEY and CDR2 SVGAGI. The CDR3 sequence is 15 residues long. V was clipped by 6 bases and J by 5 bases, with 19 bases between them. CDR3 residues: CASSPASSGRETQYF. The CDR3 nucleotides are TGTGCCAGCAGCCCAGCGAGTAGTGGTAGGGAGACCCAGTACTTC.

The V call is TRBV6-2 or TRBV6-3, the J call TRBJ2-1, with 9 bases fitting TRBD2. Germline trimming cut 6 bases from V and 10 bases from J; bases unmatched to any gene: 16. Germline CDR1 MNHEY, CDR2 SVGEGT. The CDR3 extends over 16 amino acids. The CDR3 DNA reads TGTGCCAGCAGCCTCACGAGCGGGAGGATCGTCGGGGAGCAGTTCTTC. Its translation: CASSLTSGRIVGEQFF.

The genes are TRBV6-5 and TRBJ1-1; the D gene is possibly TRBD1 (6 bases). CDR3 length: 15 amino acids. Germline CDR1 reads MNHEY; CDR2 reads SVGAGI. The V end lost 6 bases, the J end lost 0 bases, and 14 bases lay between the germline ends. The CDR3 loop reads CASSLNREVNTEAFF. The CDR3 DNA sequence: TGTGCCAGCAGCCTGAACAGGGAGGTGAACACTGAAGCTTTCTTT.

V gene TRBV19 combines with J gene TRBJ2-3; D possibly uses TRBD1 or TRBD2 (5 bases each). The CDR3 is made up of 15 amino acids. Germline values: CDR1 LNHDA, CDR2 SQIVND (reference sequence). Deletions cut 5 bases from V and 1 base from J, with 13 bases between. The CDR3 loop is CASSPLRGRTDTQYF. The CDR3 coding sequence is TGTGCCAGTAGTCCCCTCCGGGGACGCACAGATACGCAGTATTTT.

The rearrangement uses TRBV14 and TRBJ2-1, with TRBD2 identical over 7 bases. The junction had 6 bases not matched to a gene; V was cut back by 1 base and J by 6 bases. The CDR3 has 15 amino acids. Germline CDR1 is SGHDN and CDR2 is FVKESK. The CDR3 DNA follows: TGTGCCAGCAGCCAAGGACTAGCTGGATCCAATGAGCAGTTCTTC. This gives the protein CASSQGLAGSNEQFF.

The V and J genes are TRBV5-4 and TRBJ1-4; D may be TRBD1 (5 bases). The germline V gene encodes CDR1 SGHNT and CDR2 YYREEE (reference sequence). This CDR3 contains 15 residues. Trimming left V 4 bases short and J 8 bases short, with 18 bases between. For the CDR3, the DNA is TGTGCCAGCAGCCTGTCGGGGCACCTAGAGGAAAAACTGTTTTTT. It is translated as CASSLSGHLEEKLFF. Complete variable domain (other parts from reference TRBV5-4 and TRBJ1-4): ETGVTQSPTHLIKTRGQQVTLRCSSQSGHNTVSWYQQALGQGPQFIFQYYREEENGRGNFPPRFSGLQFPNYSSELNVNALELDDSALYLCASSLSGHLEEKLFFGSGTQLSVL.

The J gene is TRBJ2-2, the V gene TRBV2, with D tentatively TRBD1 (6 bases). Germline lookup yields CDR1 SNHLY and CDR2 FYNNEI. The CDR3 has 15 amino acids. V lost 4 bases and J 4 bases, leaving 13 bases between the germline ends. CDR3 protein: CASSAGQLATGELFF. The CDR3 coding sequence is TGTGCCAGCAGTGCCGGACAGTTGGCCACCGGGGAGCTGTTTTTT.

This chain uses TRBV25-1 with TRBJ2-1; 9 nucleotides line up with TRBD2. Germline V gene sequence: CDR1 MGHDK, CDR2 SYGVNS. This CDR3 is 16 amino acids long. J was trimmed by 3 bases and V by 3 bases; bases with no gene match: 6. The CDR3 is CASSDVAGEHYNEQFF. CDR3 DNA: TGTGCCAGCAGTGACGTAGCGGGGGAACACTACAATGAGCAGTTCTTC.

The chain recombines TRBV13 with TRBJ2-1; TRBD2 matches 11 bases. Germline-derived CDR1 and CDR2 are PRHDT and FYEKMQ (reference sequence). CDR3 length: 16 amino acids. The ends lost 1 base at V and 7 bases at J; junction bases unmatched: 6. CDR3: CASSLVGASGRNEQFF. The CDR3 DNA sequence: TGTGCCAGCAGCTTAGTGGGGGCTAGCGGGAGGAATGAGCAGTTCTTC.

The genes are TRBV19 and TRBJ1-1; 8 bases are a match to TRBD1. Germline V gives CDR1 LNHDA, CDR2 SQIVND (reference sequence). After removal of 5 bases from V and 8 bases from J, the junction contained 13 bases not matched to a gene. The CDR3 spans 15 residues. Here the CDR3 reads CASSQRRTGLPEAFF. The CDR3 coding sequence is TGTGCCAGTAGTCAAAGACGGACAGGGCTACCAGAAGCTTTCTTT. The variable domain in full, completed from reference TRBV19 and TRBJ1-1, reads DGGITQSPKYLFRKEGQNVTLSCEQNLNHDAMYWYRQDPGQGLRLIYYSQIVNDFQKGDIAEGYSVSREKKESFPLTVTSAQKNPTAFYLCASSQRRTGLPEAFFGQGTRLTVV.

V usage is TRBV27 and J usage is TRBJ2-2; 8 bases are shared with TRBD2. Germline V gene sequence: CDR1 MNHEY, CDR2 SMNVEV (reference sequence). V lost 3 bases, J lost 7 bases, and 7 bases stayed unmatched. The CDR3 consists of 15 residues. This CDR3 is CASSLTSVLVGELFF. The CDR3 DNA sequence: TGTGCCAGCAGTTTGACTAGCGTATTGGTCGGGGAGCTGTTTTTT.

The chain carries TRBV7-2 and TRBJ2-1; tentatively, D is TRBD2 (6 bases). Germline V CDR1 and CDR2: SGHTA, FQGNSA. The CDR3 is made up of 14 amino acids. The V end was cut by 3 bases, the J end by 9 bases, with 15 bases between. DNA of the CDR3: TGTGCCAGCAGCTTCGGGACTCAAAGGGGTGAGCAGTTCTTC. Its translation: CASSFGTQRGEQFF. The full variable domain, rest sourced from reference TRBV7-2 and TRBJ2-1, is GAGVSQSPSNKVTEKGKDVELRCDPISGHTALYWYRQSLGQGLEFLIYFQGNSAPDKSGLPSDRFSAERTGGSVSTLTIQRTQQEDSAVYLCASSFGTQRGEQFFGPGTRLTVL.

V usage is TRBV6-5 and J usage is TRBJ1-6; TRBD1 agrees at 8 bases. This CDR3 contains 15 residues. Germline CDR1 MNHEY, CDR2 SVGAGI. The J segment lost 13 bases and the V segment lost 0 bases, leaving 8 bases of the junction unmatched. The CDR3 DNA reads as TGTGCCAGCAGTTACTCCGAAGACAGGGGACGGCCCCTCCACTTT. Its protein is CASSYSEDRGRPLHF.

The gene calls are TRBV7-9 and TRBJ2-1; 10 bases are a match to TRBD2. Germline V gives CDR1 SEHNR, CDR2 FQNEAQ (reference sequence). Trimming cost V 4 bases and J 5 bases; bases outside gene matches: 11. The CDR3 has 17 amino acids. The CDR3 region has the DNA TGTGCCAGCAGCTCGACGGTGGGGACTAGCGCACACAATGAGCAGTTCTTC. It encodes CASSSTVGTSAHNEQFF.

The chain is built from TRBV7-8 and TRBJ1-1; D ambiguous. The V and J ends lost 6 bases and 0 bases respectively, with 14 bases between them. CDR1 and CDR2 from the germline V gene are SGHVS and FQNEAQ. CDR3 length: 15 amino acids. CDR3 in amino acids: CASRRLRDLNTEAFF. The CDR3 DNA follows: TGTGCCAGCAGAAGGCTTAGGGATTTGAACACTGAAGCTTTCTTT. The complete variable domain, with remaining parts taken from reference TRBV7-8 and TRBJ1-1, reads GAGVSQSPRYKVAKRGQDVALRCDPISGHVSLFWYQQALGQGPEFLTYFQNEAQLDKSGLPSDRFFAERPEGSVSTLKIQRTQQEDSAVYLCASRRLRDLNTEAFFGQGTRLTVV.

A few counts support this clone. V and J are TRBV6-4 and TRBJ2-2; D ambiguous. V lost 3 bases, J lost 7 bases, and 12 bases lay in between. Germline V gives CDR1 MRHNA, CDR2 SNTAGT. This CDR3 comprises 14 residues. CDR3 residues: CASSDNVPNGELFF. The CDR3 DNA follows: TGTGCCAGCAGTGATAACGTCCCAAACGGGGAGCTGTTTTTT.

The rearrangement uses TRBV28 and TRBJ2-2, with TRBD2 matching over 13 bases. V lost 6 bases to trimming and J lost 8 bases; unmatched junction nucleotides: 6. Per germline, CDR1 MDHEN and CDR2 SYDVKM. The length of the CDR3 is 15 residues. CDR3 protein: CASRPTSGRAGELFF. DNA for the CDR3: TGTGCCAGCAGACCCACTAGCGGGAGGGCGGGGGAGCTGTTTTTT.

The rearrangement uses TRBV2 and TRBJ1-2, with TRBD1 identical over 8 bases. Germline CDR1 and CDR2: SNHLY and FYNNEI. The CDR3 has 15 amino acids. V trimming: 3 bases; J trimming: 4 bases; junction bases outside the gene matches: 7. This CDR3 is CASSDAPGGTYGYTF. The CDR3 region has the DNA TGTGCCAGCAGTGATGCTCCAGGGGGCACCTATGGCTACACCTTC.

This clone was counted a single time. This chain uses TRBV7-2 with TRBJ1-1; D gene unclear. The CDR3 is 14 amino acids. V was pared by 6 bases and J by 1 base, with 12 bases between. CDR1 is SGHTA and CDR2 is FQGNSA in the germline V gene. CDR3 in amino acids: CASRRNGENTEAFF. The CDR3 DNA sequence: TGTGCCAGCAGGCGTAACGGGGAGAACACTGAAGCTTTCTTT.

The CDR3 spells CASARDRGNTEAFF. In DNA form, the CDR3 reads TGTGCCAGCGCCAGGGACAGGGGCAACACTGAAGCTTTCTTT. This sequence joins TRBV6-5 and TRBJ1-1, with 10 bases aligning to TRBD1. The junction had 5 bases not matched to a gene; V was cut back by 8 bases and J by 2 bases. The CDR3 is made up of 14 amino acids. The germline CDR1 and CDR2 sequences are MNHEY and SVGAGI.

This sequence joins TRBV10-3 and TRBJ2-1, with D maybe TRBD2 (9 bases). There are 14 residues in the CDR3. Per the germline V gene, CDR1 is ENHRY and CDR2 is SYGVKD. Trimming shortened V by 6 bases and J by 10 bases, and 19 bases separated the two germline ends. The CDR3: CAIRKTGAGGEQFF. CDR3 DNA: TGTGCCATCAGGAAGACAGGGGCGGGAGGGGAGCAGTTCTTC.

In this sample, this clone turned up once. J is TRBJ1-5 and V is TRBV19; 8 bases are a match to TRBD1. CDR1 LNHDA and CDR2 SQIVND come from the germline V gene (reference sequence). This CDR3 spans 15 amino acids. V lost 0 bases to trimming and J lost 6 bases; unmatched junction nucleotides: 4. CDR3 DNA sequence: TGTGCCAGTAGTATAGATGACAGGGGCGGTCAGCCCCAGCATTTT. Amino acid sequence: CASSIDDRGGQPQHF.

The chain carries TRBV2 and TRBJ1-4; maybe TRBD1 (6 bases). Germline CDR1 is SNHLY and CDR2 is FYNNEI. Between the trimmed V and J ends, which lost 2 bases and 7 bases, there was a span of 11 bases. The CDR3 totals 14 residues. CDR3 loop: CASSESGGGEKLFF. The CDR3 DNA follows: TGTGCCAGCAGTGAATCGGGGGGCGGTGAAAAACTGTTTTTT.

The chain couples TRBV3-1 (or the pseudogene TRBV3-2) to TRBJ2-2; no firm D call. Germline V gene sequence: CDR1 LGHDT, CDR2 YNNKEL (reference sequence). The CDR3 covers 15 residues. Trimming shortened V by 0 bases and J by 6 bases, and 11 bases separated the two germline ends. The CDR3 DNA reads TGTGCCAGCAGCCAAGATCTTGGGGAACCCGGGGAGCTGTTTTTT. Protein product: CASSQDLGEPGELFF.

The gene calls are TRBV19 and TRBJ1-3, with 7 bases fitting TRBD1. The CDR3 covers 18 residues. Germline lookup yields CDR1 LNHDA and CDR2 SQIVND (reference sequence). V dropped 0 bases and J dropped 3; count of bases not matched to a gene: 11. CDR3 sequence (DNA): TGTGCCAGTAGTATAGACCCAACCCGACAGGGTGTTGGAAACACCATATATTTT. The encoded protein is CASSIDPTRQGVGNTIYF.

The rearrangement joins TRBV7-3 to TRBJ2-5; tentatively, D is TRBD2 (6 bases). Trimming cost V 1 base and J 0 bases, with 12 bases left between them. The CDR3 runs 16 residues. Germline CDR1 is SGHTA and CDR2 is FQGTGA. The CDR3 region is CASSLMGGDDQETQYF. The CDR3 DNA reads TGTGCCAGCAGCTTAATGGGCGGGGACGACCAAGAGACCCAGTACTTC.

The chain couples TRBV28 to TRBJ1-2; D uncertain. Deletions cut 5 bases from V and 4 bases from J, with 14 bases between. The CDR3 runs to 14 residues. CDR1 and CDR2 (germline): MDHEN, SYDVKM. As DNA, the CDR3 is TGTGCCAGCAGTGGGTTGGAGGGCGCCTATGGCTACACCTTC. Protein sequence: CASSGLEGAYGYTF.

This chain uses TRBV7-9 with TRBJ1-1, with TRBD1 matching 7 bases. The CDR3 has 14 amino acids. Trimming took 5 bases from V and 0 from J; bases not matched to a gene: 3. Germline CDR1 is SEHNR and CDR2 is FQNEAQ (reference sequence). For the CDR3, the DNA is TGTGCCAGCAGCCCGACAGGGTTGAACACTGAAGCTTTCTTT. Its translation is CASSPTGLNTEAFF.

There are a few counts of this clone. The chain combines TRBV28 with TRBJ1-1; possible D gene TRBD1, 5 bases. Germline-derived CDR1 and CDR2 are MDHEN and SYDVKM. The CDR3 contains 15 residues. Trimming removed 1 base from V and 4 bases from J, with 13 bases in between. CDR3 sequence: CASSLSGRGSTEAFF. CDR3 DNA sequence: TGTGCCAGCAGTTTATCTGGGCGGGGGAGCACTGAAGCTTTCTTT.

CDR3 in DNA: TGTGCCAGCAGTGAACAGGGGGGCGCAGATACGCAGTATTTT. This encodes CASSEQGGADTQYF. The V gene is TRBV6-1, the J gene TRBJ2-3, with D possibly being TRBD1 (7 bases). There are 14 residues in the CDR3. V gave up 2 bases and J gave up 4 bases, with 10 bases separating them. The V gene's germline CDR1 is MNHNS and CDR2 SASEGT.